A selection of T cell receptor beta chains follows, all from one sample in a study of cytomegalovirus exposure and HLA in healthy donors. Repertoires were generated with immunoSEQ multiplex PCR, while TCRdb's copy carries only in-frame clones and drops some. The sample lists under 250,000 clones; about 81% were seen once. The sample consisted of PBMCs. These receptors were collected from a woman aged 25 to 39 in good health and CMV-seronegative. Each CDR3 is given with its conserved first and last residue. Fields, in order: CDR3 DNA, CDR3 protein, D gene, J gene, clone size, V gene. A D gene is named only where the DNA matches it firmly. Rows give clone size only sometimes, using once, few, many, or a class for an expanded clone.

cdr3_nt: TGTGCCAGCAGTGGGAGCTATGGCTACACCTTC
cdr3_aa: CASSGSYGYTF
d_call: NA
j_call: TRBJ1-2
clone_size: few
v_call: TRBV27

cdr3_nt: TGTGCCATCAGTGACCGGGACAGGGGAGTCTACGAGCAGTACTTC
cdr3_aa: CAISDRDRGVYEQYF
d_call: TRBD1
j_call: TRBJ2-7
clone_size: NA
v_call: TRBV10-3

cdr3_nt: TGCAGCGTGGGGCGGACAGGACCCCTCACAGTCACGCAGTATTTT
cdr3_aa: CSVGRTGPLTVTQYF
d_call: TRBD1
j_call: TRBJ2-3
clone_size: NA
v_call: TRBV29-1

cdr3_nt: TGTGCCAGCATAGGGCGGAGCGGGAGTTACGAGCAGTACTTC
cdr3_aa: CASIGRSGSYEQYF
d_call: TRBD2
j_call: TRBJ2-7
clone_size: NA
v_call: TRBV28

cdr3_nt: TGTGCCAGCAGTTACTCGGGACTAGCGGGAGACGGGGAGCTGTTTTTT
cdr3_aa: CASSYSGLAGDGELFF
d_call: TRBD2
j_call: TRBJ2-2
clone_size: NA
v_call: TRBV27

cdr3_nt: TGTGCCAGCAGTTTACTAGCGGGGGGGGGCACCGGGGAGCTGTTTTTT
cdr3_aa: CASSLLAGGGTGELFF
d_call: TRBD2
j_call: TRBJ2-2
clone_size: NA
v_call: TRBV27

cdr3_nt: TGTGCCAGCAGTGCTACAGGGGAGAGAGGCTACACCTTC
cdr3_aa: CASSATGERGYTF
d_call: TRBD1
j_call: TRBJ1-2
clone_size: NA
v_call: TRBV6-4

cdr3_nt: TGCGCCAGCGCCGGGACAGGACGCTATGAGCAGTTCTTC
cdr3_aa: CASAGTGRYEQFF
d_call: TRBD1
j_call: TRBJ2-1
clone_size: NA
v_call: TRBV5-1

cdr3_nt: TGTGCCAGCAGCCAAGACAGACTAGCACAGTACAATGAGCAGTTCTTC
cdr3_aa: CASSQDRLAQYNEQFF
d_call: TRBD2
j_call: TRBJ2-1
clone_size: NA
v_call: TRBV4-2

cdr3_nt: TGTGCCAGCAAACGAGCAGGGGAACACACTGAAGCTTTCTTT
cdr3_aa: CASKRAGEHTEAFF
d_call: NA
j_call: TRBJ1-1
clone_size: NA
v_call: TRBV25-1

cdr3_nt: TGTGCCAGCAGCCAAGTCGGCGGTGATAGCTCCTACGAGCAGTACTTC
cdr3_aa: CASSQVGGDSSYEQYF
d_call: NA
j_call: TRBJ2-7
clone_size: many
v_call: TRBV4-2

cdr3_nt: TGTGCCAGCAGTGCCCCGGGGGGCCTAGCGGGAATCTCCTACGAGCAGTACTTC
cdr3_aa: CASSAPGGLAGISYEQYF
d_call: TRBD2
j_call: TRBJ2-7
clone_size: NA
v_call: TRBV6-1

cdr3_nt: TGTGCCTGGAGTCTCCACATCAGCTCCTACAATGAGCAGTTCTTC
cdr3_aa: CAWSLHISSYNEQFF
d_call: NA
j_call: TRBJ2-1
clone_size: NA
v_call: TRBV30

cdr3_nt: TGTGCCAGCAGCTTGGGGACAGGGGAAATTTCACCCCTCCACTTT
cdr3_aa: CASSLGTGEISPLHF
d_call: TRBD1
j_call: TRBJ1-6
clone_size: NA
v_call: TRBV5-6

cdr3_nt: TGTGCCAGTAGTTTCGGGACAGGCCGCCAAGAGACCCAGTACTTC
cdr3_aa: CASSFGTGRQETQYF
d_call: TRBD1
j_call: TRBJ2-5
clone_size: NA
v_call: TRBV19

cdr3_nt: TGTGCCAGCAATAAACAGGGAAAAGGTTTCTACGAGCAGTACTTC
cdr3_aa: CASNKQGKGFYEQYF
d_call: NA
j_call: TRBJ2-7
clone_size: NA
v_call: TRBV2

cdr3_nt: TGTGCCAGCAGTCCGCGGGACAGGGGGCATTTCTATGGCTACACCTTC
cdr3_aa: CASSPRDRGHFYGYTF
d_call: TRBD1
j_call: TRBJ1-2
clone_size: NA
v_call: TRBV6-6

cdr3_nt: TGCAGTGCTTCCGGGATCTACGAGCAGTACTTC
cdr3_aa: CSASGIYEQYF
d_call: NA
j_call: TRBJ2-7
clone_size: NA
v_call: TRBV20-1

cdr3_nt: TGTGCCAGCAGCCCTCGGACAGGGCCAAATGAGCAGTTCTTC
cdr3_aa: CASSPRTGPNEQFF
d_call: TRBD1
j_call: TRBJ2-1
clone_size: NA
v_call: TRBV13

cdr3_nt: TGTGCCAGCAGGCCCGGTCACGCAACTAATGAAAAACTGTTTTTT
cdr3_aa: CASRPGHATNEKLFF
d_call: NA
j_call: TRBJ1-4
clone_size: NA
v_call: TRBV6-1

cdr3_nt: TGTGCCAGCACAAGCGGGGGGGAATCCTACGAGCAGTACTTC
cdr3_aa: CASTSGGESYEQYF
d_call: TRBD2
j_call: TRBJ2-7
clone_size: NA
v_call: TRBV28

cdr3_nt: TGCGCCAGCAGCCAACCTTTGACGGGCACTGAAGCTTTCTTT
cdr3_aa: CASSQPLTGTEAFF
d_call: NA
j_call: TRBJ1-1
clone_size: NA
v_call: TRBV4-1

cdr3_nt: TGTGCCAGCAGGGGACAGGAGAACTATGGCTACACCTTC
cdr3_aa: CASRGQENYGYTF
d_call: TRBD1
j_call: TRBJ1-2
clone_size: NA
v_call: TRBV25-1

cdr3_nt: TGTGCCAGCAGGGCCGGGTCCGGGGAGCTGTTTTTT
cdr3_aa: CASRAGSGELFF
d_call: NA
j_call: TRBJ2-2
clone_size: NA
v_call: TRBV2

cdr3_nt: TGTGCCATAGGGGCCACTGCTGGAAACACCATATATTTT
cdr3_aa: CAIGATAGNTIYF
d_call: NA
j_call: TRBJ1-3
clone_size: NA
v_call: TRBV6-5

cdr3_nt: TGTGCCATTCGACCGGGACACAAACCCTATGGCTACACCTTC
cdr3_aa: CAIRPGHKPYGYTF
d_call: NA
j_call: TRBJ1-2
clone_size: once
v_call: TRBV19

cdr3_nt: TGCAGCGTTGGGTGGTGGCAGGGGGACCATGAGCAGTTCTTC
cdr3_aa: CSVGWWQGDHEQFF
d_call: TRBD1
j_call: TRBJ2-1
clone_size: NA
v_call: TRBV29-1

cdr3_nt: TGTGCCAGCCATAGGACAGGGGCCATGAACTATGGCTACACCTTC
cdr3_aa: CASHRTGAMNYGYTF
d_call: TRBD1
j_call: TRBJ1-2
clone_size: NA
v_call: TRBV7-9

cdr3_nt: TGTGCCAGCAGTCTCCTTAGCCGGGAAGATACGCAGTATTTT
cdr3_aa: CASSLLSREDTQYF
d_call: NA
j_call: TRBJ2-3
clone_size: NA
v_call: TRBV27

cdr3_nt: TGTGCCATCAGGGACAGACCGAACTATGGCTACACCTTC
cdr3_aa: CAIRDRPNYGYTF
d_call: NA
j_call: TRBJ1-2
clone_size: once
v_call: TRBV10-3

cdr3_nt: TGCGCCAGCAGCTTGGAGGGAGCGGGAGCCCCCTACAATGAGCAGTTCTTC
cdr3_aa: CASSLEGAGAPYNEQFF
d_call: TRBD2
j_call: TRBJ2-1
clone_size: NA
v_call: TRBV5-1

cdr3_nt: TGTGCTAGTGCCCTGGACAGGGGGATTCCCGAGCAGTACTTC
cdr3_aa: CASALDRGIPEQYF
d_call: TRBD1
j_call: TRBJ2-7
clone_size: NA
v_call: TRBV12-5

cdr3_nt: TGTGCCAGCAGCCCTCTGGGGGGGGCCCCCCGGGAGACCCAGTACTTC
cdr3_aa: CASSPLGGAPRETQYF
d_call: NA
j_call: TRBJ2-5
clone_size: NA
v_call: TRBV5-4

cdr3_nt: TGTGCCAGTCGCCCGGGTGCAAACACCGGGGAGCTGTTTTTT
cdr3_aa: CASRPGANTGELFF
d_call: NA
j_call: TRBJ2-2
clone_size: NA
v_call: TRBV19

cdr3_nt: TGTGCCAGCAGCACAAGCAGGGGACAGGGCGCCCGCCTCCACTTT
cdr3_aa: CASSTSRGQGARLHF
d_call: TRBD1
j_call: TRBJ1-6
clone_size: NA
v_call: TRBV11-2

cdr3_nt: TGTGCCAGCAGCTTAGGAGGAACAGGGATGGACCAGCCCCAGCATTTT
cdr3_aa: CASSLGGTGMDQPQHF
d_call: NA
j_call: TRBJ1-5
clone_size: few
v_call: TRBV7-8

cdr3_nt: TGCAGTGCTCCCCCCGGGTATGGCTACACCTTC
cdr3_aa: CSAPPGYGYTF
d_call: NA
j_call: TRBJ1-2
clone_size: NA
v_call: TRBV20-1

cdr3_nt: TGTGCCTGGAGTTCCGGACTGAACTCTGGAAACACCATATATTTT
cdr3_aa: CAWSSGLNSGNTIYF
d_call: NA
j_call: TRBJ1-3
clone_size: once
v_call: TRBV30

cdr3_nt: TGTGCCAGCAGTCCCCGTGCTAGAAATTCACCCCTCCACTTT
cdr3_aa: CASSPRARNSPLHF
d_call: NA
j_call: TRBJ1-6
clone_size: NA
v_call: TRBV28

cdr3_nt: TGCGCCAGCAGGGGCTTTGGGTACCAAGAGACCCAGTACTTC
cdr3_aa: CASRGFGYQETQYF
d_call: NA
j_call: TRBJ2-5
clone_size: NA
v_call: TRBV5-1

cdr3_nt: TGTGCCAGAAGGCCAACCCAGGGCTCCCAAGAGACCCAGTACTTC
cdr3_aa: CARRPTQGSQETQYF
d_call: NA
j_call: TRBJ2-5
clone_size: NA
v_call: TRBV5-3

cdr3_nt: TGCGCCAGCAGCTTGGGGTCCGGGACAGCGAGCTCCTACGAGCAGTACTTC
cdr3_aa: CASSLGSGTASSYEQYF
d_call: TRBD1
j_call: TRBJ2-7
clone_size: NA
v_call: TRBV5-1

cdr3_nt: TGTGCCAGCAGCGTGGGTAGCGGGGCGACGGGAACAGATACGCAGTATTTT
cdr3_aa: CASSVGSGATGTDTQYF
d_call: TRBD2
j_call: TRBJ2-3
clone_size: NA
v_call: TRBV9

cdr3_nt: TGTGCCAGCAGCTTAGGGGCGGATACGCAGTATTTT
cdr3_aa: CASSLGADTQYF
d_call: NA
j_call: TRBJ2-3
clone_size: few
v_call: TRBV7-9

cdr3_nt: TGCGCCAGCAGCTCGTTGGACAGTTTCTCCTACGAGCAGTACTTC
cdr3_aa: CASSSLDSFSYEQYF
d_call: NA
j_call: TRBJ2-7
clone_size: NA
v_call: TRBV5-1

cdr3_nt: TGTGCCAGCTCACCGGGTGGGACTAGCGGGAGGATGTCCTACAATGAGCAGTTCTTC
cdr3_aa: CASSPGGTSGRMSYNEQFF
d_call: TRBD2
j_call: TRBJ2-1
clone_size: few
v_call: TRBV18

cdr3_nt: TGCGCCAGCGACCGAGGGCGGCCCCAGCATTTT
cdr3_aa: CASDRGRPQHF
d_call: NA
j_call: TRBJ1-5
clone_size: NA
v_call: TRBV5-1

cdr3_nt: TGCGCCAGCAGCCCGCCCGGACAGGCGGGGAATGAAAAACTGTTTTTT
cdr3_aa: CASSPPGQAGNEKLFF
d_call: TRBD1
j_call: TRBJ1-4
clone_size: NA
v_call: TRBV5-1

cdr3_nt: TGTGCCACCAGCAGAGCCCTCAGTAATCAGCCCCAGCATTTT
cdr3_aa: CATSRALSNQPQHF
d_call: NA
j_call: TRBJ1-5
clone_size: once
v_call: TRBV15

cdr3_nt: TGTGCCAGCGGATCTAGCGGGACCGGAGGAGAGACCCAGTACTTC
cdr3_aa: CASGSSGTGGETQYF
d_call: TRBD2
j_call: TRBJ2-5
clone_size: NA
v_call: TRBV6-5

cdr3_nt: TGTGCCAGCAGCCTCGGGACTCGGGGCTCCTACGAGCAGTACTTC
cdr3_aa: CASSLGTRGSYEQYF
d_call: NA
j_call: TRBJ2-7
clone_size: NA
v_call: TRBV14

cdr3_nt: TGTGCTAGTGGTTTGGTACTCACAGGGGGCATCCACGAGCAGTACTTC
cdr3_aa: CASGLVLTGGIHEQYF
d_call: TRBD1
j_call: TRBJ2-7
clone_size: NA
v_call: TRBV12-5

cdr3_nt: TGTGCCAGCAGCTTCGGACTAGCGGGAGGGCCAGTAGATACGCAGTATTTT
cdr3_aa: CASSFGLAGGPVDTQYF
d_call: TRBD2
j_call: TRBJ2-3
clone_size: NA
v_call: TRBV7-2

cdr3_nt: TGTGCCAGCAGCTTAGGTCCCACAGGGGGGTCGTACGAGCAGTACTTC
cdr3_aa: CASSLGPTGGSYEQYF
d_call: TRBD1
j_call: TRBJ2-7
clone_size: few
v_call: TRBV7-6

cdr3_nt: TGTGCCAGTAGTATCGGCGGGACCCAGTACTTC
cdr3_aa: CASSIGGTQYF
d_call: NA
j_call: TRBJ2-5
clone_size: once
v_call: TRBV19